The clone carrying this T cell receptor beta chain was observed a few times. Arm-PCR of CDR3 regions and iRepertoire HTBI primers were the basis on which TCR beta libraries were built. MiXCR, run by TCRdb on the multiplex PCR reads, gives a single entry per CDR3 protein. Among hundreds of thousands of distinct CDR3 sequences listed, roughly 13% were seen once. Time point noted: newly diagnosed GD, antithyroid drugs for less than 3 months. The TCR library was made from RNA extracted from PBMCs. This sample is drawn from a study of regulatory T cells in long-lasting Graves disease. Germline CDR1 KGHDR, CDR2 SFDVKD. The ends lost 4 bases at V and 7 bases at J; junction bases unmatched: 10. The CDR3 contains 16 residues. Another study also made use of these data, one on T cells in Graves' hyperthyroidism and ophthalmopathy. That study adds: Exclusions: uncontrolled infection, other autoimmune disease, pregnancy, lactation. During a first-round RT-PCR of the TCR CDR3, the HTBI primer set was used. Ophthalmopathy, as predicted by the model, came a median around 6.7 months after the prediction.

The clonotype was recovered from a man younger than 40 with Graves disease. Sequencing used peripheral blood mononuclear cells (PBMCs), obtained at new diagnosis, from a patient treated with antithyroid drugs. V and J are TRBV24-1 and TRBJ2-3, with TRBD1 matching over 10 bases. CDR3 sequence (DNA): TGTGCCACCAGTGACCGATTGGGACAGGGGACCCATACGCAGTATTTT. Protein product: CATSDRLGQGTHTQYF.